These 16 T cell receptor beta chains were all obtained from the same sample, sequenced in a study of OX40 agonist ivuxolimab in advanced cancers. The method was immunoSEQ multiplex PCR; TCRdb's version includes in-frame clones alone and lacks a portion of them. The data contain 45,000 to 60,000 clones, roughly 90% of them singletons. The sequenced sample was CD4+ or CD8+ T cells sorted from blood, obtained in a trial of the OX40 agonist ivuxolimab. The receptors derive from an adult with an advanced solid tumor such as melanoma, head and neck, liver or kidney cancer.

The CDR3 loop is CASSFGTSGGWGEQYF. For the CDR3, the DNA is TGTGCCAGCAGCTTTGGGACTAGCGGGGGTTGGGGCGAGCAGTACTTC. The chain links TRBV7-2 to TRBJ2-7; 14 bases align to TRBD2. This CDR3 contains 16 residues. The germline V gene has CDR1 SGHTA and CDR2 FQGNSA. The ends lost 3 bases at V and 6 bases at J; junction bases unmatched: 7. Using reference TRBV7-2 and TRBJ2-7 for the parts outside the CDR3, the full variable domain is GAGVSQSPSNKVTEKGKDVELRCDPISGHTALYWYRQSLGQGLEFLIYFQGNSAPDKSGLPSDRFSAERTGGSVSTLTIQRTQQEDSAVYLCASSFGTSGGWGEQYFGPGTRLTVT.

The V and J genes are TRBV7-8 and TRBJ2-5; 11 nucleotides agree with TRBD1. From germline, CDR1 is SGHVS and CDR2 FQNEAQ. The CDR3 contains 15 residues. Trimming removed 5 bases from V and 1 base from J; junction bases left unmatched: 3. The CDR3 coding sequence is TGTGCCAGCAGCCACGGGACAGGGGGCCAAGAGACCCAGTACTTC. Its translation is CASSHGTGGQETQYF.

The rearrangement joins TRBV18 to TRBJ1-1, with 8 bases that match TRBD1. CDR3 length: 17 amino acids. V trimming: 6 bases; J trimming: 4 bases; junction bases outside the gene matches: 16. The germline V gene has CDR1 KGHSH and CDR2 LQKENI. The CDR3 loop reads CASSPNGQGGGGTEAFF. The CDR3 DNA sequence: TGTGCCAGCTCTCCCAACGGACAGGGAGGAGGTGGCACTGAAGCTTTCTTT.

The CDR3 DNA is TGTGCCAGCAGTTACTCGAATCAGGACTACGAGCAGTACTTC. Translating gives CASSYSNQDYEQYF. The chain uses TRBV6-5 and TRBJ2-7; no clear D. The germline V gene has CDR1 MNHEY and CDR2 SVGAGI. The length of the CDR3 is 14 residues. V gave up 0 bases and J gave up 3 bases, with 9 bases separating them.

The V gene is TRBV7-3, the J gene TRBJ2-5, with TRBD2 matching over 8 bases. V dropped 5 bases and J dropped 5; count of bases not matched to a gene: 10. Germline V gene data show CDR1 as SGHTA and CDR2 as FQGTGA. This CDR3 is built from 15 residues. CDR3: CASSNPGLVPETQYF. CDR3 coding DNA: TGTGCCAGCAGCAACCCGGGACTAGTCCCCGAGACCCAGTACTTC.

V gene TRBV6-5 combines with J gene TRBJ2-7; no definite D call. V was shortened by 6 bases and J by 2 bases, with 14 bases between the two germline ends. Germline-derived CDR1 and CDR2 are MNHEY and SVGAGI. CDR3 size: 14 residues. Here the CDR3 reads CASSRDIPPYEQYF. The CDR3 DNA reads TGTGCCAGCAGCCGAGACATTCCCCCCTACGAGCAGTACTTC.

This chain connects TRBV5-1 to TRBJ1-6; 9 nucleotides line up with TRBD1. This CDR3 has 15 amino acids. Trimming cost V 2 bases and J 7 bases; bases outside gene matches: 4. CDR1 is SGHRS, CDR2 YFSETQ, per germline. As DNA, the CDR3 is TGCGCCAGCAGCTTACAGGGGGCTCAGAATTCACCCCTCCACTTT. The encoded protein is CASSLQGAQNSPLHF.

The chain has TRBV6-9 and TRBJ2-1; TRBD2 is a possible D gene (5 bases). This CDR3 spans 12 amino acids. The V gene's germline CDR1 is MNHGY and CDR2 SVAAGI. V lost 5 bases and J 10 bases, leaving 12 bases between the germline ends. The CDR3 here is CASSDYQSEQFF. CDR3 in DNA: TGTGCCAGCAGTGACTACCAAAGCGAGCAGTTCTTC.

The chain links TRBV4-1 to TRBJ1-1; D unresolved. With 2 bases removed from V and 3 bases from J, the gap between germline ends came to 13 bases. Germline values: CDR1 MGHRA, CDR2 YSYEKL. The CDR3 runs to 15 residues. CDR3: CASSQFDGSDTEAFF. CDR3 bases: TGCGCCAGCAGCCAATTTGACGGTTCGGACACTGAAGCTTTCTTT.

This clone has just a few counts. The CDR3 nucleotides are TGTGCCAGCACGGGGGGTATCTCCTATAATTCACCCCTCCACTTT. This encodes CASTGGISYNSPLHF. This chain connects TRBV27 to TRBJ1-6; maybe TRBD1 (5 bases). The germline V gene encodes CDR1 MNHEY and CDR2 SMNVEV (reference sequence). This CDR3 is 15 amino acids long. The V end lost 7 bases, the J end lost 0 bases, and 10 bases lay between the germline ends.

The chain combines TRBV19 with TRBJ1-5; 7 bases fit TRBD1. Germline CDR1 reads LNHDA; CDR2 reads SQIVND (reference sequence). The CDR3 is 15 amino acids. V lost 1 base and J lost 8; bases outside the gene matches: 8. CDR3 nucleotides: TGTGCCAGTAGTATAGGGAAGGGGGCGGGCAAGCCCCAGCATTTT. Its translation: CASSIGKGAGKPQHF.

The V and J genes are TRBV5-5 and TRBJ1-6, with D hard to call. The germline gives CDR1 SGHKS, CDR2 YYEKEE (reference sequence). The CDR3 is 16 residues long. Trimming took 0 bases from V and 3 from J, leaving 10 bases between them. The DNA of the CDR3 is TGTGCCAGCAGCTTGGTACAGCAGTTCTATAATTCACCCCTCCACTTT. Translating gives CASSLVQQFYNSPLHF.

Only a few counts were recorded for this clone. This chain uses TRBV20-1 with TRBJ1-1; D gene uncertain. The CDR3 is made up of 11 amino acids. CDR1 is DFQATT and CDR2 is SNEGSKA in the germline V gene (reference sequence). The V end was cut by 5 bases, the J end by 3 bases, with 7 bases between. CDR3 coding DNA: TGCAGTGCTGGGAGGTACACTGAAGCTTTCTTT. Translated: CSAGRYTEAFF.

The gene calls are TRBV7-2 and TRBJ2-2, with D hard to call. The CDR3 runs to 15 residues. Trimming took 1 base from V and 5 from J, leaving 11 bases between them. The germline V gene has CDR1 SGHTA and CDR2 FQGNSA. CDR3 protein: CASSLDAAPTGELFF. The CDR3 DNA reads as TGTGCCAGCAGCTTAGATGCAGCTCCAACCGGGGAGCTGTTTTTT.

The chain's CDR3 is CASRLRGEKLFF. CDR3 in DNA: TGTGCCAGCAGACTCAGGGGGGAAAAACTGTTTTTT. The chain couples TRBV7-9 to TRBJ1-4, with 7 bases identical to TRBD1. Germline-derived CDR1 and CDR2 are SEHNR and FQNEAQ (reference sequence). V was clipped by 6 bases and J by 8 bases; unmatched bases: 3. The CDR3 has 12 residues.

The chain uses TRBV18 and TRBJ2-2, with a weak D call TRBD2 (5 bases). Germline CDR1 and CDR2: KGHSH and LQKENI. The V gene lost 3 bases and the J gene lost 5 bases, with 10 bases spanning the gap. The CDR3 loop spans 14 amino acids. The DNA for the CDR3 is TGTGCCAGCTCACCCGGACTGAAAACCGGGGAGCTGTTTTTT. Its protein is CASSPGLKTGELFF. The full variable domain, in which reference TRBV18 and TRBJ2-2 provide the parts outside the CDR3, is NAGVMQNPRHLVRRRGQEARLRCSPMKGHSHVYWYRQLPEEGLKFMVYLQKENIIDESGMPKERFSAEFPKEGPSILRIQQVVRGDSAAYFCASSPGLKTGELFFGEGSRLTVL.